This T cell receptor (beta chain) appears in the sequencing data of a study of PD-1 blockade in classical Hodgkin lymphoma. The V end was cut by 2 bases, the J end by 3 bases, with 14 bases between. Germline lookup yields CDR1 SGHDT and CDR2 YYEEEE. The CDR3 contains 15 residues. Each and every patient relapsed after autologous stem cell transplantation, and patients got differing brentuximab vedotin exposure. Some clones are missing from TCRdb's copy, which holds only in-frame ones; the method was immunoSEQ multiplex PCR. The sample holds tens of thousands of clones, under 90% seen once. This clonotype was obtained from a human donor with classical Hodgkin lymphoma. The sample in question was peripheral blood mononuclear cells (PBMCs), obtained at baseline. This chain connects TRBV5-6 to TRBJ1-2, with TRBD1 as a possible D gene (5 bases). In nucleotides, the CDR3 is TGTGCCAGCAGCTTCCCAGGCAGGGCCGACTATGGCTACACCTTC. As protein: CASSFPGRADYGYTF. Filled out from reference TRBV5-6 and TRBJ1-2, the complete variable domain reads DAGVTQSPTHLIKTRGQQVTLRCSPKSGHDTVSWYQQALGQGPQFIFQYYEEEERQRGNFPDRFSGHQFPNYSSELNVNALLLGDSALYLCASSFPGRADYGYTFGSGTRLTVV.